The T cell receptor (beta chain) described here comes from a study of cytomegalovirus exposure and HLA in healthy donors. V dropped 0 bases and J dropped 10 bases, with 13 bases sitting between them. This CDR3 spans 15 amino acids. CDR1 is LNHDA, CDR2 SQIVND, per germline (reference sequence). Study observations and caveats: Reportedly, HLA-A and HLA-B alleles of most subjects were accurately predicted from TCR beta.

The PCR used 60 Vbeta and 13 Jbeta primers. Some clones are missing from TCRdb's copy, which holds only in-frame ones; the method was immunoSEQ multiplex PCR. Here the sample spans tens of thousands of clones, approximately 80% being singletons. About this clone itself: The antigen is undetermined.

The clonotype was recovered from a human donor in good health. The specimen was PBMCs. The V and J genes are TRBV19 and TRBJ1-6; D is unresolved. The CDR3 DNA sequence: TGTGCCAGTAGTATAGAGGGCCACGTACGGTCACCCCTCCACTTT. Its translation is CASSIEGHVRSPLHF. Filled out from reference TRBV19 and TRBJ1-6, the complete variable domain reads DGGITQSPKYLFRKEGQNVTLSCEQNLNHDAMYWYRQDPGQGLRLIYYSQIVNDFQKGDIAEGYSVSREKKESFPLTVTSAQKNPTAFYLCASSIEGHVRSPLHFGNGTRLTVT.